This TCR beta chain appears in the sequencing data of a study of cytomegalovirus exposure and HLA in healthy donors. For the study at large: Genotyping of about 400 donors showed that about 84% belonged to the Caucasian-associated ancestry cluster. General study findings and limits: Across HLA loci, a later analysis found differing TCR association rates, with DRB1 most and HLA-C fewest. Later on, an analysis tied some 17,000 TCR beta sequences to HLA alleles at 0.05 false discovery rate.

Vbeta (60) and Jbeta (13) primers were used in the PCR. Repertoires were generated with immunoSEQ multiplex PCR, while TCRdb's copy carries only in-frame clones and drops some. The sample includes roughly 200,000 clones, approximately 84% seen only once; the top ten take more than 0.5%. Comments on this clone: Its antigen remains unidentified.

The CDR3 has 13 residues. The V and J ends lost 2 bases and 7 bases, in that order; junction bases with no gene match: 1. Per the germline V gene, CDR1 is LGHNA and CDR2 is YSLEER. Sequenced: PBMCs. This receptor was obtained from a woman aged 40-49 years in good health and CMV-seronegative. V and J are TRBV4-3 and TRBJ2-2; 7 nucleotides agree with TRBD2. The CDR3 protein is CASSQPGGGELFF. DNA of the CDR3: TGCGCCAGCAGCCAACCGGGGGGCGGGGAGCTGTTTTTT.